Following are 18 T cell receptor beta chains from one sample sequenced in a study of blood T cell repertoires in COVID-19. Clones were read by immunoSEQ multiplex PCR, and TCRdb kept only the in-frame ones, dropping some. The sample lists over 130,000 clones; about 82% were seen once. The sample consisted of peripheral blood. Receptor source: a woman aged 80 or over with active or convalescent COVID-19.

V is TRBV27 and J is TRBJ2-5; 7 positions agree with TRBD1. Germline CDR1 is MNHEY and CDR2 is SMNVEV (reference sequence). V dropped 4 bases and J dropped 1; count of bases not matched to a gene: 3. The CDR3 is 14 amino acids. CDR3 bases: TGTGCCAGCAGTTCGGACAGGCTCCAAGAGACCCAGTACTTC. Protein: CASSSDRLQETQYF.

The chain joins TRBV5-1 to TRBJ2-2; 8 bases line up with TRBD2. Germline CDR1 is SGHRS and CDR2 is YFSETQ. V lost 0 bases and J lost 4; bases outside the gene matches: 5. The CDR3 extends over 16 amino acids. The CDR3 protein is CASSLAGGSLTGELFF. The CDR3 bases are TGCGCCAGCAGCTTGGCGGGGGGGTCTCTCACCGGGGAGCTGTTTTTT.

The genes are TRBV19 and TRBJ1-2; D perhaps matches TRBD1 (5 bases). Germline CDR1 reads LNHDA; CDR2 reads SQIVND (reference sequence). Trimming removed 4 bases from V and 3 bases from J, with 12 bases in between. The CDR3 runs 14 residues. CDR3 sequence: CASSTGFRDYGYTF. The CDR3 DNA follows: TGTGCCAGTAGTACAGGGTTCAGAGACTATGGCTACACCTTC.

This clone was seen a handful of times. The rearrangement joins TRBV15 to TRBJ2-1; the D gene is possibly TRBD1 (5 bases). Looked up from germline, CDR1 is LNHNV and CDR2 is YYDKDF (reference sequence). V shed 3 bases and J shed 3 bases, with 9 bases lying between them. The CDR3 has 14 amino acids. This CDR3 is CATSRGQDYNEQFF. CDR3 DNA: TGTGCCACCAGCAGGGGGCAGGACTACAATGAGCAGTTCTTC. Variable domain in full (rest from reference TRBV15 and TRBJ2-1): DAMVIQNPRYQVTQFGKPVTLSCSQTLNHNVMYWYQQKSSQAPKLLFHYYDKDFNNEADTPDNFQSRRPNTSFCFLDIRSPGLGDTAMYLCATSRGQDYNEQFFGPGTRLTVL.

The chain links TRBV9 to TRBJ1-2, with D possibly TRBD1 on 6 matching bases. Germline V gene lookup returns CDR1 SGDLS and CDR2 YYNGEE. V lost 2 bases to trimming and J lost 2 bases, with 10 bases between them. CDR3 length: 14 amino acids. The DNA for the CDR3 is TGTGCCAGCAGCGTCGGTAGGGGGAACTATGGCTACACCTTC. The encoded protein is CASSVGRGNYGYTF.

The chain has TRBV19 and TRBJ1-3; D is possibly TRBD1 (6 bases). Trimming stripped 1 base from V and 4 bases from J, with 14 bases between. The CDR3 is made up of 16 amino acids. CDR1 is LNHDA and CDR2 is SQIVND in the germline V gene (reference sequence). CDR3 in amino acids: CASSIGTQGRGNTIYF. The CDR3 region has the DNA TGTGCCAGTAGTATAGGAACACAGGGAAGAGGAAACACCATATATTTT.

This clone was counted a single time. V usage is TRBV9 and J usage is TRBJ2-7, with TRBD2 matching 12 bases. The J segment lost 5 bases and the V segment lost 4 bases, leaving 4 bases of the junction unmatched. This CDR3 comprises 14 residues. Germline CDR1 and CDR2: SGDLS and YYNGEE. CDR3 nucleotide sequence: TGTGCCAGCAGCACCCGACTAGCGGGGGACGAGCAGTACTTC. This translates into CASSTRLAGDEQYF.

CDR3 DNA: TGCGCCAGCAGCTCGACACGCAGACAGGGGAAGGAGACCCAGTACTTC. Residues: CASSSTRRQGKETQYF. This rearrangement joins TRBV5-1 to TRBJ2-5, with 8 bases lining up with TRBD1. Germline CDR1 SGHRS, CDR2 YFSETQ. The ends lost 3 bases at V and 5 bases at J; junction bases unmatched: 12. This CDR3 is 16 amino acids long.

V is TRBV11-2 and J is TRBJ1-1; weak D call: TRBD1 (5 bases). The germline V gene encodes CDR1 SGHAT and CDR2 FQNNGV. V lost 4 bases to trimming and J lost 4 bases, with 19 bases between them. The CDR3 consists of 16 residues. This chain's CDR3 is CASSSVSGALGTEAFF. CDR3 nucleotide sequence: TGTGCCAGCAGCTCCGTGAGCGGGGCACTCGGCACTGAAGCTTTCTTT.

The chain couples TRBV16 to TRBJ1-2; 7 bases map to TRBD1. V was clipped by 1 base and J by 2 bases; unmatched bases: 10. The CDR3 covers 17 residues. The germline gives CDR1 KGHSY, CDR2 FQNENV. In DNA form, the CDR3 reads TGTGCCAGCAGCCAATACCCGGGAACAGGGGCGAACTATGGCTACACCTTC. Amino acids: CASSQYPGTGANYGYTF. Using reference TRBV16 and TRBJ1-2 for the parts outside the CDR3, the full variable domain is GEEVAQTPKHLVRGEGQKAKLYCAPIKGHSYVFWYQQVLKNEFKFLISFQNENVFDETGMPKERFSAKCLPNSPCSLEIQATKLEDSAVYFCASSQYPGTGANYGYTFGSGTRLTVV.

The chain employs TRBV18 and TRBJ2-3, with 9 bases that match TRBD2. Per the germline V gene, CDR1 is KGHSH and CDR2 is LQKENI. This CDR3 has 16 residues. J gave up 4 bases and V 1 base, and 6 bases lay outside the gene matches. CDR3 DNA: TGTGCCAGCTCACCACTCTCAGCGGGGGGTCCAGATACGCAGTATTTT. Its translation: CASSPLSAGGPDTQYF.

This chain links TRBV7-9 with TRBJ2-5; 10 bases are a match to TRBD1. The germline CDR1 and CDR2 sequences are SEHNR and FQNEAQ (reference sequence). Losses at the gene ends were 5 bases for V and 5 bases for J; bases not matched to a gene: 8. The CDR3 sequence is 15 residues long. The CDR3 is CASSAAGQGEETQYF. The CDR3 nucleotides are TGTGCCAGCAGCGCCGCCGGACAGGGGGAGGAGACCCAGTACTTC.

This chain connects TRBV5-6 to TRBJ2-2, with D possibly being TRBD1 (5 bases). The length of the CDR3 is 14 residues. Trimming stripped 2 bases from V and 4 bases from J, with 9 bases between. Germline V CDR1 and CDR2: SGHDT, YYEEEE. In DNA, the CDR3 is TGTGCCAGCAGCTTTTTTAGGGGCACCGGGGAGCTGTTTTTT. It is translated as CASSFFRGTGELFF.

The chain combines TRBV3-1 (or the pseudogene TRBV3-2) with TRBJ1-6; no definite D call. The V gene's germline CDR1 is LGHDT and CDR2 YNNKEL (reference sequence). This CDR3 spans 14 amino acids. With 6 bases removed from V and 9 bases from J, the gap between germline ends came to 15 bases. CDR3 nucleotide sequence: TGTGCCAGCAGGGCAGCTGAGGCCTTTTCACCCCTCCACTTT. It codes for CASRAAEAFSPLHF.

This chain joins TRBV7-8 and TRBJ2-7, with TRBD2 as a possible D gene (6 bases). The germline V gene encodes CDR1 SGHVS and CDR2 FQNEAQ. The V and J ends lost 5 bases and 2 bases respectively, with 16 bases between them. This CDR3 spans 15 amino acids. This chain's CDR3 is CASSPGTLGTYEQYF. CDR3 DNA: TGTGCCAGCAGCCCCGGGACTCTGGGGACCTACGAGCAGTACTTC.

This chain connects TRBV18 to TRBJ1-6; no clear D gene. The CDR3 has 17 amino acids. V lost 0 bases and J 2 bases, leaving 11 bases between the germline ends. In germline, CDR1 is KGHSH, CDR2 LQKENI. The CDR3 nucleotides read TGTGCCAGCTCACCACCTAACGGGTTTACCTATAATTCACCCCTCCACTTT. Its translation is CASSPPNGFTYNSPLHF.

This clone turned up a few times. The chain combines TRBV29-1 with TRBJ2-1; 8 bases map to TRBD2. The length of the CDR3 is 14 residues. The V gene end was trimmed by 5 bases and the J gene end by 6 bases; junction bases not matched to a gene: 9. Germline loops: CDR1 SQVTM, CDR2 ANQGSEA. CDR3 sequence (DNA): TGCAGCGTTTATGGGACTAGGGTTTTCAATGAGCAGTTCTTC. Encoded protein: CSVYGTRVFNEQFF.

This clone showed up many times. The chain joins TRBV7-9 to TRBJ2-1; 9 bases align to TRBD2. CDR3 size: 18 residues. Per the germline V gene, CDR1 is SEHNR and CDR2 is FQNEAQ (reference sequence). V lost 2 bases to trimming and J lost 4 bases; unmatched junction nucleotides: 12. CDR3 nucleotide sequence: TGTGCCAGCAGCTTATTTGCGGGGGGGCCCCGGACATACAATGAGCAGTTCTTC. Encoded protein: CASSLFAGGPRTYNEQFF.